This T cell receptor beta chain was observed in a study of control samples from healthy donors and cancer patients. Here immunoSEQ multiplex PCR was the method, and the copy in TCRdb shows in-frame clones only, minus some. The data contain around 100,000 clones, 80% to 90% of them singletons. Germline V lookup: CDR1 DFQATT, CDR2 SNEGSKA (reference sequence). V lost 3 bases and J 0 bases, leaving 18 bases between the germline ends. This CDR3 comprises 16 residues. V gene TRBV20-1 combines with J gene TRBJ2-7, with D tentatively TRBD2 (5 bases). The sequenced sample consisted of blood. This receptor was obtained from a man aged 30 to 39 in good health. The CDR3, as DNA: TGCAGTGCTAGTGGGGAGATCGCCCTGAGCTCCTACGAGCAGTACTTC. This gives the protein CSASGEIALSSYEQYF.